A single sample gave rise to the 20 T cell receptor beta chains below, sequenced in a study of immune cell composition in non-small cell lung cancer. Normal lung sampling was at least 3 cm from the tumour, as distant as possible. Clones were sequenced by immunoSEQ multiplex PCR, and TCRdb holds only the in-frame ones, with some missing. The repertoire holds fewer than 20,000 clones, 75% to 85% seen once, with 7.5% to 10% in the top ten. These data were likewise used in another study, on CD4 T cells in lung cancer.

Sample: non-adjacent lung tissue. Receptors originate from a human donor with non-small cell lung cancer.

By frequency in the sample, this clone is medium-sized. The chain combines TRBV9 with TRBJ1-1, with 7 bases lining up with TRBD1. J lost 5 bases, V lost 0 bases, and 4 bases had no gene match. The CDR3 contains 14 residues. Germline CDR1 SGDLS, CDR2 YYNGEE. CDR3 nucleotides: TGTGCCAGCAGCGTAGTCAGGGGGGGAACTGAAGCTTTCTTT. This gives the protein CASSVVRGGTEAFF.

The rearrangement joins TRBV7-2 to TRBJ2-1; TRBD2 matches at 8 bases. The germline V gene has CDR1 SGHTA and CDR2 FQGNSA. The CDR3 spans 15 residues. J lost 6 bases, V lost 1 base, and 5 bases had no gene match. CDR3 in DNA: TGTGCCAGCAGCTTAGAACTAGCGGCTGGCAATGAGCAGTTCTTC. Its protein is CASSLELAAGNEQFF.

The rearrangement uses TRBV6-5 and TRBJ2-7, with a weak D call TRBD2 (6 bases). The CDR3 loop spans 13 amino acids. Germline assignment: CDR1 MNHEY and CDR2 SVGAGI. The V end was cut by 2 bases, the J end by 4 bases, with 9 bases between. DNA of the CDR3: TGTGCCAGCAGTTACCTTCGGGGGTACGAGCAGTACTTC. Its translation is CASSYLRGYEQYF.

This clone was counted only a few times. CDR3 amino acids: CASSSHTGVGQPQHF. In nucleotides, the CDR3 is TGTGCCAGCAGTTCACACACAGGGGTGGGCCAGCCCCAGCATTTT. The rearrangement joins TRBV6-5 to TRBJ1-5; 7 bases are shared with TRBD1. The CDR3 consists of 15 residues. Looked up from germline, CDR1 is MNHEY and CDR2 is SVGAGI. The V segment lost 4 bases and the J segment 7 bases; nucleotides outside the gene matches: 10.

The chain is built from TRBV6-5 and TRBJ1-3; 7 bases align to TRBD1. The CDR3 contains 14 residues. The V segment lost 6 bases and the J segment 2 bases; nucleotides outside the gene matches: 4. Germline CDR1 is MNHEY and CDR2 is SVGAGI. CDR3 nucleotides: TGTGCCAGCAGGTATGGGACAGCTGGAAACACCATATATTTT. Its protein product is CASRYGTAGNTIYF.

J is TRBJ1-6 and V is TRBV28; the D is unclear. V was pared by 7 bases and J by 0 bases, with 10 bases between. Per germline, CDR1 MDHEN and CDR2 SYDVKM. The CDR3 has 15 residues. The CDR3 region has the DNA TGTGCCAGCACCCAACCGGGCTCCTATAATTCACCCCTCCACTTT. Translating gives CASTQPGSYNSPLHF.

The chain is built from TRBV10-2 and TRBJ2-7; tentatively, D is TRBD2 (5 bases). V was trimmed by 0 bases and J by 6 bases, leaving 12 bases between them. The germline V gene encodes CDR1 WSHSY and CDR2 SAAADI. There are 14 residues in the CDR3. Here the CDR3 reads CASSESRTGSEQYF. CDR3 coding DNA: TGCGCCAGCAGTGAGTCGAGAACGGGGAGCGAGCAGTACTTC.

This clone came up a few times. This rearrangement joins TRBV28 to TRBJ1-6; D unresolved. The germline gives CDR1 MDHEN, CDR2 SYDVKM. The CDR3 consists of 15 residues. Trimming took off 6 bases at V and 5 bases at J, with 14 bases between the two ends. CDR3 bases: TGTGCCAGCAGCCCTCACCAGCCAGATAATTCACCCCTCCACTTT. Translation gives CASSPHQPDNSPLHF.

V gene TRBV11-3 combines with J gene TRBJ2-3; D uncertain. Germline V gene lookup returns CDR1 SGHNT and CDR2 YENEEA. The CDR3 sequence is 16 residues long. Trimming left V 5 bases short and J 2 bases short, with 17 bases between. CDR3 nucleotide sequence: TGTGCCAGCAGCCCTGGGGAATGGGTCTACACAGATACGCAGTATTTT. Its translation: CASSPGEWVYTDTQYF.

DNA of the CDR3: TGTGCCAGCAGCACAACTAGCGCTGGGGCCAACGTCCTGACTTTC. Amino acids: CASSTTSAGANVLTF. The V gene is TRBV7-3, the J gene TRBJ2-6, with 7 bases fitting TRBD2. Germline V gene sequence: CDR1 SGHTA, CDR2 FQGTGA. Germline trimming cut 5 bases from V and 2 bases from J; bases unmatched to any gene: 3. The CDR3 has 15 amino acids.

The gene calls are TRBV2 and TRBJ2-3; D might be TRBD2 (6 bases). Per the germline V gene, CDR1 is SNHLY and CDR2 is FYNNEI. The germline V and J ends were trimmed by 7 bases and 2 bases, with 16 bases remaining between them. This CDR3 has 15 amino acids. CDR3 DNA: TGTGCCAGCACTGCGGGACGAAACCCCACAGATACGCAGTATTTT. Translating it yields CASTAGRNPTDTQYF.

The chain combines TRBV27 with TRBJ1-6, with 7 bases lining up with TRBD1. V lost 7 bases, J lost 6 bases, and 6 bases stayed unmatched. This CDR3 region has 14 residues. From germline, CDR1 is MNHEY and CDR2 SMNVEV (reference sequence). The CDR3 loop reads CASKLQGFNSPLHF. DNA of the CDR3: TGTGCCAGCAAGCTACAGGGGTTTAATTCACCCCTCCACTTT.

The chain uses TRBV4-1 and TRBJ2-2; 10 positions match TRBD1. The length of the CDR3 is 18 residues. Germline trimming cut 4 bases from V and 2 bases from J; bases unmatched to any gene: 10. Germline CDR1 MGHRA, CDR2 YSYEKL. The CDR3: CASSRFPGTGENTGELFF. The CDR3 DNA reads TGCGCCAGCAGCCGATTTCCCGGGACAGGGGAAAACACCGGGGAGCTGTTTTTT.

The chain carries TRBV7-9 and TRBJ2-5; D not resolved. CDR1 and CDR2 (germline): SEHNR, FQNEAQ (reference sequence). This CDR3 spans 12 amino acids. Trimming took 0 bases from V and 5 from J, leaving 4 bases between them. The CDR3 DNA is TGTGCCAGCAGCTTAGCAGGGGAGACCCAGTACTTC. Protein product: CASSLAGETQYF.

CDR3: CASQGGGSIYEQYF. The CDR3 coding sequence is TGTGCCAGTCAAGGGGGAGGGTCTATCTACGAGCAGTACTTC. This chain links TRBV2 with TRBJ2-7, with D perhaps matching TRBD2 (7 bases). Per the germline V gene, CDR1 is SNHLY and CDR2 is FYNNEI. The CDR3 runs 14 residues. The ends were cut back, 9 bases at V and 3 bases at J, with 18 bases in the middle.

The chain recombines TRBV2 with TRBJ1-2, with 7 positions matching TRBD1. The CDR3 covers 17 residues. Trimming took 5 bases from V and 0 from J; bases not matched to a gene: 12. Germline V gene data show CDR1 as SNHLY and CDR2 as FYNNEI. CDR3 loop: CASSLERDSVANYGYTF. CDR3 coding DNA: TGTGCCAGCAGTCTTGAACGGGACAGTGTAGCTAACTATGGCTACACCTTC.

The rearrangement links TRBV7-6 to TRBJ1-5; D remains unclear. CDR3 length: 13 amino acids. Germline lookup yields CDR1 SGHVS and CDR2 FNYEAQ. Trimming left V 3 bases short and J 3 bases short, with 6 bases between. CDR3 nucleotide sequence: TGTGCCAGCAGCTTGGGGAACAATCAGCCCCAGCATTTT. Residues: CASSLGNNQPQHF. The whole variable domain, remainder taken from reference TRBV7-6 and TRBJ1-5, is GAGVSQSPRYKVTKRGQDVALRCDPISGHVSLYWYRQALGQGPEFLTYFNYEAQQDKSGLPNDRFSAERPEGSISTLTIQRTEQRDSAMYRCASSLGNNQPQHFGDGTRLSIL.

In its sample, this clone was seen once. This sequence joins TRBV7-3 and TRBJ2-1, with D unclear. The V end lost 2 bases, the J end lost 6 bases, and 8 bases lay between the germline ends. Per the germline V gene, CDR1 is SGHTA and CDR2 is FQGTGA. The CDR3 runs 13 residues. CDR3 bases: TGTGCCAGCAGCTTAGGTCCGGGCAATGAGCAGTTCTTC. Its translation is CASSLGPGNEQFF.

The chain links TRBV4-1 to TRBJ1-5; D gene ambiguous. This CDR3 has 19 residues. V was shortened by 0 bases and J by 0 bases, with 18 bases between the two germline ends. CDR1 and CDR2 from the germline V gene are MGHRA and YSYEKL. CDR3 DNA sequence: TGCGCCAGCAGCCAAGATTGGGGAATGGGATTTTATAGCAATCAGCCCCAGCATTTT. This codes for CASSQDWGMGFYSNQPQHF.

This sequence joins TRBV6-5 and TRBJ1-4, with 10 positions matching TRBD1. There are 13 residues in the CDR3. The germline V gene has CDR1 MNHEY and CDR2 SVGAGI. Trimming removed 5 bases from V and 7 bases from J; junction bases left unmatched: 1. CDR3 amino acids: CASSRDRGEKLFF. Here the CDR3 DNA reads TGTGCCAGCAGTAGGGACAGGGGTGAAAAACTGTTTTTT.